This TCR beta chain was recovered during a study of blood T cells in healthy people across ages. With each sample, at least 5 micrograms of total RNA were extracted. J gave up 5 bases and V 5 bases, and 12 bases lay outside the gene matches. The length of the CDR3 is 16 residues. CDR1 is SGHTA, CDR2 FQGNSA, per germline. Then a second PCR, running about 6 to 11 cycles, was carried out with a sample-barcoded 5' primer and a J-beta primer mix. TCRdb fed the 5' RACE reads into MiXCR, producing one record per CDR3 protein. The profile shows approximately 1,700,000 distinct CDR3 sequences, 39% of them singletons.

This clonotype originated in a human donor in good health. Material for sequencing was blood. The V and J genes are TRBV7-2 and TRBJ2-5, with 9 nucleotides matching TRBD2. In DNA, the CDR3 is TGTGCCAGCAGCCCCCGGGATAGCGGGGGAGGTGAGACCCAGTACTTC. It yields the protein CASSPRDSGGGETQYF. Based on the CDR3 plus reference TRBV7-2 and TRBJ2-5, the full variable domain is GAGVSQSPSNKVTEKGKDVELRCDPISGHTALYWYRQSLGQGLEFLIYFQGNSAPDKSGLPSDRFSAERTGGSVSTLTIQRTQQEDSAVYLCASSPRDSGGGETQYFGPGTRLLVL.